The rows below give T cell receptor beta chains drawn from one sample of a study of blood T cell repertoires in COVID-19. Using immunoSEQ multiplex PCR, the repertoire was profiled, and TCRdb retains in-frame clones only, with some absent. The data contain more than 75,000 clones, around 88% of them seen just once; the ten biggest clones take up around 5%. Specimen: peripheral blood. The receptors were gathered from a woman aged 80 or over with acute or convalescent COVID-19. CDR3s leave out the opening cysteine and the closing phenylalanine or tryptophan. Each record gives: J gene, V gene, CDR3 protein.

j_call: TRBJ1-3
v_call: TRBV27
cdr3_aa: ASSSRNTIY

j_call: TRBJ1-2
v_call: TRBV18
cdr3_aa: ASSDSTYGYT

j_call: TRBJ1-5
v_call: TRBV27
cdr3_aa: ASRTGAGNQPQH

j_call: TRBJ2-3
v_call: TRBV5-4
cdr3_aa: ASSWPSTDTQY

j_call: TRBJ2-5
v_call: TRBV18
cdr3_aa: ASSQGIQETQY

j_call: TRBJ2-2
v_call: TRBV7-6
cdr3_aa: ASSFSYTGGETGELF

j_call: TRBJ2-5
v_call: TRBV5-1
cdr3_aa: ASSLAGGIQETQY

j_call: TRBJ2-7
v_call: TRBV29-1
cdr3_aa: SVGIRQGAFEQY

j_call: TRBJ1-2
v_call: TRBV6-6
cdr3_aa: ASSYGGQAVLGYT

j_call: TRBJ2-2
v_call: TRBV5-1
cdr3_aa: ASILGTGRPGELF

j_call: TRBJ1-5
v_call: TRBV12-3/TRBV12-4
cdr3_aa: ASSRTGPGPQH

j_call: TRBJ2-1
v_call: TRBV7-2
cdr3_aa: ASSSSSSKRNEQF

j_call: TRBJ2-2
v_call: TRBV5-4
cdr3_aa: ASSSGQGRNGELF

j_call: TRBJ1-2
v_call: TRBV4-3
cdr3_aa: ASSQDRRGGGYT

j_call: TRBJ2-7
v_call: TRBV11-2
cdr3_aa: ASSLERGGSYEQY

j_call: TRBJ2-5
v_call: TRBV5-1
cdr3_aa: ASSLSGEETQY

j_call: TRBJ2-3
v_call: TRBV7-2
cdr3_aa: ASSLFPSGATDTQY

j_call: TRBJ2-2
v_call: TRBV5-1
cdr3_aa: ASFGTRNTGELF

j_call: TRBJ1-1
v_call: TRBV5-4
cdr3_aa: ASSRKEGASTEAF

j_call: TRBJ2-4
v_call: TRBV6-5
cdr3_aa: ASQEESPKNIQY

j_call: TRBJ2-2
v_call: TRBV18
cdr3_aa: ASSPSTTGVATGELF

j_call: TRBJ2-7
v_call: TRBV19
cdr3_aa: ASSIDLQGNKY

j_call: TRBJ2-1
v_call: TRBV20-1
cdr3_aa: SASSGTEQF

j_call: TRBJ1-4
v_call: TRBV6-5
cdr3_aa: ASSDVTVGNEKLF

j_call: TRBJ2-1
v_call: TRBV19
cdr3_aa: ASSKPTGGGYNEQF

j_call: TRBJ2-3
v_call: TRBV7-2
cdr3_aa: ASLFGDTQY

j_call: TRBJ2-1
v_call: TRBV2
cdr3_aa: ASSEINGVSSYNEQF

j_call: TRBJ1-6
v_call: TRBV12-3/TRBV12-4
cdr3_aa: ASSGEEDSPLH

j_call: TRBJ2-7
v_call: TRBV19
cdr3_aa: ASRTPSGSSYEQY

j_call: TRBJ2-7
v_call: TRBV6-1
cdr3_aa: ASSEGADGEQY

j_call: TRBJ2-5
v_call: TRBV6-5
cdr3_aa: ASRARTGGEETQY